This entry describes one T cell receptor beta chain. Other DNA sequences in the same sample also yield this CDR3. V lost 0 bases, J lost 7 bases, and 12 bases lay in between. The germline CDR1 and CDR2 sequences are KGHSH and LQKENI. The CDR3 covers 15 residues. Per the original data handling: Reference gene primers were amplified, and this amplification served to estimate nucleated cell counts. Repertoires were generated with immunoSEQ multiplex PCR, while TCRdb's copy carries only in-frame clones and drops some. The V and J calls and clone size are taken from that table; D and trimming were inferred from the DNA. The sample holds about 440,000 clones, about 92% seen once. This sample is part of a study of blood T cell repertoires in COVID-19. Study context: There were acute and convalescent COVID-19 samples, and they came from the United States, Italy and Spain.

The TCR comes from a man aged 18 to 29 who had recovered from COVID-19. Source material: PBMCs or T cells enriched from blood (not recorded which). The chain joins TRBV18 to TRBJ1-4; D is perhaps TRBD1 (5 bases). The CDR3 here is CASSPPGQGGEKLFF. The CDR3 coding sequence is TGTGCCAGCTCACCACCTGGGCAGGGCGGTGAAAAACTGTTTTTT.